This T cell receptor beta chain was recorded in a study of glioma-infiltrating T cells. Note on this clonotype: A read error may account for a junction end that differs from germline.

Germline V gives CDR1 SGHTA, CDR2 FQGNSA. The CDR3 runs 18 residues. TCR alpha and beta CDR3 regions were amplified from RNA using iRepertoire nested multiplex PCR. TCRdb reanalysed the multiplex PCR reads using MiXCR and keeps one entry per CDR3 protein. This sample has around 20,000 distinct CDR3 sequences; just under 25% occur once, and the top ten carry around 14%. The chain has TRBV7-2 and TRBJ2-1, with 9 bases fitting TRBD2. The receptor comes from a human donor with low-grade glioma or glioblastoma, undergoing nonglioma brain surgery, or in good health (not recorded which). The sample was glioma tissue, nonneoplastic brain tissue, or PBMCs (not recorded which). The DNA for the CDR3 is TGTGCCAGCACCTTAATCGTCGGAGCGGGGGGTGCTACAAATGAGCAGTTCTTC. Residues: CASTLIVGAGGATNEQFF.